This TCR beta chain was recovered during a study of T-cell reconstitution after alpha-beta-depleted transplantation in children. For TCRbeta, the library was prepared with unique molecular identifiers. TCRdb processed the PCR reads anew with MiXCR; each CDR3 protein has one entry. Here the sample spans 98,000 or so distinct CDR3 sequences, about 25% being singletons. The starting material was PBMCs, obtained before TCRalphabeta/CD19-depleted stem cell transplant. The sequence was collected from a boy aged 2-9 years with acute lymphoblastic leukemia, due to receive a stem cell transplant.

The CDR3 coding sequence is TGTGCCAGCAGCCAATCCTCCTATCTGCCCCAGCATTTT. Encoded protein: CASSQSSYLPQHF. This sequence joins TRBV6-2 or TRBV6-3 and TRBJ1-5, with D unclear. The germline V and J ends were trimmed by 6 bases and 9 bases, with 15 bases remaining between them. In germline, CDR1 is MNHEY, CDR2 SVGEGT. The CDR3 is made up of 13 amino acids.